The 26 T cell receptor beta chains presented below share a single source sample, sequenced in a study of blood T cell repertoires in COVID-19. The repertoire was sequenced with immunoSEQ multiplex PCR; TCRdb's copy has only in-frame clones and lacks some. The sample contains 200,000 to 250,000 clones, around nine tenths of which appear only once. The sample consisted of peripheral blood. The receptors were gathered from a woman aged 55 to 70 who had recovered from COVID-19.

V is TRBV6-2 or TRBV6-3 and J is TRBJ2-4; D is uncertain. Germline-derived CDR1 and CDR2 are MNHEY and SVGEGT. The CDR3 runs to 14 residues. Deletions cut 2 bases from V and 7 bases from J, with 12 bases between. For the CDR3, the DNA is TGTGCCAGCAGTTACGTCGCCACCCAGAACATTCAGTACTTC. As protein: CASSYVATQNIQYF.

The genes are TRBV4-2 and TRBJ2-7; 9 nucleotides match TRBD1. The J segment lost 0 bases and the V segment lost 1 base, leaving 1 base of the junction unmatched. The germline gives CDR1 LGHNA, CDR2 YNFKEQ. This CDR3 comprises 15 residues. The CDR3 reads CASSQGQGGSYEQYF. The CDR3 DNA follows: TGTGCCAGCAGCCAAGGACAGGGGGGCTCCTACGAGCAGTACTTC.

This clone appeared a few times. V usage is TRBV29-1 and J usage is TRBJ2-2; TRBD2 agrees at 14 bases. The CDR3 length is 15 residues. J gave up 5 bases and V 5 bases, and 4 bases lay outside the gene matches. Germline loops: CDR1 SQVTM, CDR2 ANQGSEA. CDR3 protein: CSVPGTSGSTGELFF. CDR3 nucleotides: TGCAGCGTTCCCGGGACTAGCGGGAGTACCGGGGAGCTGTTTTTT.

The chain carries TRBV28 and TRBJ1-5, with D hard to call. Germline assignment: CDR1 MDHEN and CDR2 SYDVKM. The CDR3 contains 13 residues. Trimming shortened V by 3 bases and J by 3 bases, and 6 bases separated the two germline ends. The CDR3 region has the DNA TGTGCCAGCAGTTTTCTTCCCAATCAGCCCCAGCATTTT. Protein: CASSFLPNQPQHF.

This chain joins TRBV4-1 and TRBJ2-4; 9 bases fit TRBD1. The CDR3 has 17 residues. V was clipped by 2 bases and J by 1 base; unmatched bases: 6. Germline V gene data show CDR1 as MGHRA and CDR2 as YSYEKL. The chain's CDR3 is CASSQTGTGLAKNIQYF. CDR3 sequence (DNA): TGCGCCAGCAGCCAAACCGGGACAGGGTTGGCCAAAAACATTCAGTACTTC.

V gene TRBV7-9 combines with J gene TRBJ2-1, with 9 bases fitting TRBD1. The V gene end was trimmed by 5 bases and the J gene end by 8 bases; junction bases not matched to a gene: 16. Germline CDR1 reads SEHNR; CDR2 reads FQNEAQ (reference sequence). The CDR3 contains 17 residues. The CDR3 sequence: CASSLTPGTGYGDEQFF. CDR3 in DNA: TGTGCCAGCAGCCTAACCCCCGGGACAGGGTACGGGGATGAGCAGTTCTTC. The full variable domain, rest sourced from reference TRBV7-9 and TRBJ2-1, is DTGVSQNPRHKITKRGQNVTFRCDPISEHNRLYWYRQTLGQGPEFLTYFQNEAQLEKSRLLSDRFSAERPKGSFSTLEIQRTEQGDSAMYLCASSLTPGTGYGDEQFFGPGTRLTVL.

The chain recombines TRBV6-5 with TRBJ2-7; tentative D call: TRBD1 (6 bases). Germline assignment: CDR1 MNHEY and CDR2 SVGAGI. This CDR3 has 13 residues. V dropped 11 bases and J dropped 2 bases, with 16 bases sitting between them. The CDR3 DNA reads as TGTGCCGTACAGGACAGCATGACCTACGAGCAGTACTTC. Amino acids: CAVQDSMTYEQYF.

The chain employs TRBV3-1 (or the pseudogene TRBV3-2) and TRBJ2-1; 9 bases agree with TRBD2. The germline V gene encodes CDR1 LGHDT and CDR2 YNNKEL (reference sequence). With V trimmed by 2 bases and J by 9 bases, 8 bases remained unmatched. CDR3 length: 15 residues. As DNA, the CDR3 is TGTGCCAGCAGCCAATGGGCGGGGGGGCGTAGTGAGCAGTTCTTC. Translation gives CASSQWAGGRSEQFF.

The V call is TRBV6-5, the J call TRBJ2-3; TRBD1 agrees at 9 bases. Per germline, CDR1 MNHEY and CDR2 SVGAGI. The CDR3 contains 15 residues. With V trimmed by 6 bases and J by 5 bases, 9 bases remained unmatched. Here the CDR3 reads CASRPGQGGEDTQYF. In DNA, the CDR3 is TGTGCCAGCAGACCGGGACAGGGAGGAGAAGATACGCAGTATTTT.

The chain carries TRBV5-1 and TRBJ2-2, with TRBD1 matching 10 bases. Unmatched junction bases numbered 6, after V lost 3 bases and J lost 7 bases. Germline V gene data show CDR1 as SGHRS and CDR2 as YFSETQ. The length of the CDR3 is 15 residues. The CDR3 DNA reads as TGCGCCAGCAGCTCCGGGACAGGGGAAATCGGGGAGCTGTTTTTT. Protein sequence: CASSSGTGEIGELFF.

The chain joins TRBV6-2 or TRBV6-3 to TRBJ2-5; 9 bases map to TRBD2. With V trimmed by 6 bases and J by 6 bases, 8 bases remained unmatched. The CDR3 is 14 amino acids. Germline V CDR1 and CDR2: MNHEY, SVGEGT. The CDR3 coding sequence is TGTGCCAGCAGCCTCGGACTAGCGATAAAGACCCAGTACTTC. Translating gives CASSLGLAIKTQYF.

The chain is built from TRBV3-1 (or the pseudogene TRBV3-2) and TRBJ1-1; D ambiguous. The CDR3 totals 13 residues. The ends were cut back, 3 bases at V and 9 bases at J, with 14 bases in the middle. CDR1 and CDR2 from the germline V gene are LGHDT and YNNKEL (reference sequence). CDR3 sequence (DNA): TGTGCCAGCAGCCAGCGGGAGGAGCTTCAAGCTTTCTTT. Residues: CASSQREELQAFF.

Here the CDR3 reads CASRLKQGLFQPQHF. The DNA for the CDR3 is TGTGCAAGTCGCTTAAAACAGGGTTTATTTCAGCCCCAGCATTTT. The rearrangement joins TRBV12-2 to TRBJ1-5; TRBD1 was called by the table and not checked on the DNA. TRBV12-2 counts as a pseudogene. The CDR3 is 15 residues long.

This chain links TRBV7-2 with TRBJ2-5, with TRBD1 matching over 8 bases. The CDR3 covers 17 residues. After removal of 0 bases from V and 5 bases from J, the junction contained 11 bases not matched to a gene. Germline CDR1 is SGHTA and CDR2 is FQGNSA. This chain's CDR3 is CASSLAPGQGLGETQYF. CDR3 bases: TGTGCCAGCAGCTTAGCGCCAGGACAGGGATTGGGGGAGACCCAGTACTTC.

J is TRBJ2-3 and V is TRBV27; TRBD2 matches 15 bases. In germline, CDR1 is MNHEY, CDR2 SMNVEV (reference sequence). J was trimmed by 3 bases and V by 5 bases; bases with no gene match: 15. The length of the CDR3 is 20 residues. The CDR3 loop is CASSKFGLAGGISITDTQYF. CDR3 in DNA: TGTGCCAGCAGTAAATTTGGACTAGCGGGGGGGATCTCAATTACAGATACGCAGTATTTT.

This clone was counted once. This chain links TRBV19 with TRBJ2-3, with a tentative D call TRBD2 (5 bases). CDR1 and CDR2 from the germline V gene are LNHDA and SQIVND (reference sequence). The CDR3 spans 16 residues. Between the trimmed V and J ends, which lost 5 bases and 1 base, there was a span of 16 bases. CDR3 in amino acids: CASSQPDGIRTDTQYF. CDR3 nucleotides: TGTGCCAGTAGTCAACCGGACGGGATACGCACAGATACGCAGTATTTT.

The chain couples TRBV2 to TRBJ1-5; D might be TRBD1 (5 bases). Germline-derived CDR1 and CDR2 are SNHLY and FYNNEI. The V gene lost 7 bases and the J gene lost 0 bases, with 22 bases spanning the gap. The CDR3 covers 18 residues. The CDR3 region has the DNA TGTGCCAGCAAAGGCCCAGGGAACCGACAAATTAGCAATCAGCCCCAGCATTTT. This gives the protein CASKGPGNRQISNQPQHF.

The genes are TRBV14 and TRBJ2-3; 7 bases are a match to TRBD1. The trim removed 3 bases at V and 4 bases at J, leaving 10 bases unmatched. This CDR3 has 16 residues. Germline-derived CDR1 and CDR2 are SGHDN and FVKESK. The CDR3 protein is CASSQRQGIPPDTQYF. The DNA of the CDR3 is TGTGCCAGCAGCCAGCGACAGGGCATCCCCCCAGATACGCAGTATTTT.

Note on this clone: Germline is not matched at one junction end, which may reflect a read error. The chain employs TRBV6-6 and TRBJ2-7, with 8 bases that match TRBD1. Germline V gene lookup returns CDR1 MNHNY and CDR2 SVGAGI (reference sequence). The CDR3 loop spans 10 amino acids. The CDR3 DNA sequence: TGTGCCAGCAGTTATACAGGGGGAAACTTC. Translated: CASSYTGGNF.

The CDR3 region is CSASLRAGVTYEQYF. CDR3 DNA: TGCAGTGCTAGTCTAAGAGCGGGAGTTACCTACGAGCAGTACTTC. J is TRBJ2-7 and V is TRBV20-1; 8 bases are a match to TRBD2. The CDR3 contains 15 residues. Per the germline V gene, CDR1 is DFQATT and CDR2 is SNEGSKA (reference sequence). After removal of 3 bases from V and 2 bases from J, the junction contained 9 bases not matched to a gene.

The chain combines TRBV19 with TRBJ2-1; weak D call: TRBD2 (6 bases). Germline V gene lookup returns CDR1 LNHDA and CDR2 SQIVND (reference sequence). The V end was cut by 6 bases, the J end by 6 bases, with 12 bases between. This CDR3 is 13 amino acids long. The CDR3 DNA is TGTGCCAGTAGCCAGCAGGGAGGCAATGAGCAGTTCTTC. Amino acids: CASSQQGGNEQFF.

The V call is TRBV5-5, the J call TRBJ1-4, with D possibly being TRBD1 (6 bases). Germline V CDR1 and CDR2: SGHKS, YYEKEE (reference sequence). Trimming took off 1 base at V and 8 bases at J, with 9 bases between the two ends. The CDR3 totals 13 residues. CDR3 nucleotides: TGTGCCAGCAGCTTGAAGGGGGACGAAAAACTGTTTTTT. Residues: CASSLKGDEKLFF.

V gene TRBV7-8 combines with J gene TRBJ1-2, with D perhaps matching TRBD1 (6 bases). V lost 3 bases to trimming and J lost 0 bases, with 11 bases between them. This CDR3 has 15 residues. Germline values: CDR1 SGHVS, CDR2 FQNEAQ. The CDR3 protein is CASSFQTGSNYGYTF. The CDR3 DNA follows: TGTGCCAGCAGCTTCCAGACAGGCTCTAACTATGGCTACACCTTC. The variable domain in full, completed from reference TRBV7-8 and TRBJ1-2, reads GAGVSQSPRYKVAKRGQDVALRCDPISGHVSLFWYQQALGQGPEFLTYFQNEAQLDKSGLPSDRFFAERPEGSVSTLKIQRTQQEDSAVYLCASSFQTGSNYGYTFGSGTRLTVV.

The rearrangement uses TRBV6-2 or TRBV6-3 and TRBJ2-3, with D possibly matching TRBD2 (5 bases). Germline V gives CDR1 MNHEY, CDR2 SVGEGT. Trimming removed 4 bases at V and 0 bases at J, with 8 bases between. This CDR3 contains 14 residues. CDR3 DNA sequence: TGTGCCAGCAGTTTGTGGACTAGCACAGATACGCAGTATTTT. Its protein product is CASSLWTSTDTQYF.

The chain is built from TRBV7-9 and TRBJ1-1, with TRBD1 matching over 7 bases. Germline assignment: CDR1 SEHNR and CDR2 FQNEAQ (reference sequence). The CDR3 runs 12 residues. V dropped 5 bases and J dropped 11; count of bases not matched to a gene: 8. CDR3 residues: CASSRTGQRAFF. For the CDR3, the DNA is TGTGCCAGCAGCCGAACGGGACAGAGGGCTTTCTTT.

The chain links TRBV5-6 to TRBJ1-5; 7 positions match TRBD1. After removal of 3 bases from V and 7 bases from J, the junction contained 10 bases not matched to a gene. The length of the CDR3 is 15 residues. Germline V gene sequence: CDR1 SGHDT, CDR2 YYEEEE. The CDR3: CASSSAPQGNQPQHF. The CDR3 DNA reads TGTGCCAGCAGCTCGGCCCCACAGGGGAACCAGCCCCAGCATTTT.